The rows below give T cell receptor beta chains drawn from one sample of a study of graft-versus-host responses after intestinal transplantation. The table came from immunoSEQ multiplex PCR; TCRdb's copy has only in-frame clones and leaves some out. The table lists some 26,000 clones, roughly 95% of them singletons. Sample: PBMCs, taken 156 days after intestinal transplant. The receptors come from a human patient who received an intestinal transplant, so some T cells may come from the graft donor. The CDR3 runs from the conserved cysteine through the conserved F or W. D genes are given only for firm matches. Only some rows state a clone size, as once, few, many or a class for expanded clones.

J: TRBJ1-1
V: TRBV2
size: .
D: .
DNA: TGTGCCAGCAGTGAAGCTAGAGAATGGAACACTGAAGCTTTCTTT
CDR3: CASSEAREWNTEAFF

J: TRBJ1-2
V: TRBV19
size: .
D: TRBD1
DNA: TGTGCCAGTACCCCCGGACAGACAGGGGGCTATGGCTACACCTTC
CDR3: CASTPGQTGGYGYTF

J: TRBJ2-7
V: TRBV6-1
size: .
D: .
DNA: TGTGCCAGCAGTGAAGGGGGACACGGCCTATACGAGCAGTACTTC
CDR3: CASSEGGHGLYEQYF

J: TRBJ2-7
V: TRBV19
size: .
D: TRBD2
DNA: TGTGCCAGTAGTATACTAGCGGGAACCGGCGAGCAGTACTTC
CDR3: CASSILAGTGEQYF

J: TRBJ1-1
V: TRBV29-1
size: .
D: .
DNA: TGCAGCCTACGGATGGGAACTGAAGCTTTCTTT
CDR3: CSLRMGTEAFF

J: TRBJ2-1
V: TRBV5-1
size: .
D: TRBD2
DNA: TGCGCCAGCAGCCGCACTACGGGACTAGCGGGAGATGAGCAGTTCTTC
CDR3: CASSRTTGLAGDEQFF

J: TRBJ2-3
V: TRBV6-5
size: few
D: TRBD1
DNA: TGTGCCAGCAGTTACTCCGGGACAGCCACAGATACGCAGTATTTT
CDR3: CASSYSGTATDTQYF

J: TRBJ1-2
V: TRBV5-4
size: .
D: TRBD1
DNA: TGTGCCAGCAGCTCGGGACAGCCCTATGGCTACACCTTC
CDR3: CASSSGQPYGYTF

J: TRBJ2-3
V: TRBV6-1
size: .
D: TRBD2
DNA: TGTGCCAGCAGTGAGGGACTAGCGGATCCAGATACGCAGTATTTT
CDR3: CASSEGLADPDTQYF

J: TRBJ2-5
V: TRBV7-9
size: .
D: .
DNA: TGTGCCAGCAGCCCTCGAGGGGGATCTCAGATTGCCCAGTACTTC
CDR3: CASSPRGGSQIAQYF

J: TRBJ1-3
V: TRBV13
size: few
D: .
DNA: TGTGCCAGCGAGGCTGGAAACACCATATATTTT
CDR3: CASEAGNTIYF

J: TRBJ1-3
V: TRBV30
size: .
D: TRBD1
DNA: TGTGCCTGCTACGGGACAGGGAGGTCCGGAAACACCATATATTTT
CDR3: CACYGTGRSGNTIYF

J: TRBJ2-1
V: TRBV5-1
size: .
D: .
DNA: TGCGCCAGCAGCCCTCCGGCTTGGGGTGAGCAGTTCTTC
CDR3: CASSPPAWGEQFF

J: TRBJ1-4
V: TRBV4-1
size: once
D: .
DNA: TGCGCCAGCAGCCAAGATTCGGGCAGGGCGAAAAAACTGTTTTTT
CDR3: CASSQDSGRAKKLFF

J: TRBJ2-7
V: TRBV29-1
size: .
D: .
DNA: TGCAGCGTTGGGGGGGGCATCTCCTACGAGCAGTACTTC
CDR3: CSVGGGISYEQYF

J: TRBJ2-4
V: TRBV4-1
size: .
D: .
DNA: TGCGCCAGCAGCCAAAGATCTGGGAAAAACATTCAGTACTTC
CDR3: CASSQRSGKNIQYF

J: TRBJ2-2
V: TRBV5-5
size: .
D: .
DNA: TGTGCCAGCAGCTGGGGGACCTCCACCGGGGAGCTGTTTTTT
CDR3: CASSWGTSTGELFF

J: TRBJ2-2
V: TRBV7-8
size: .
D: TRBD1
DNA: TGTGCCAGCAGCCCCATCGTGGGACAGGGGTCCGGGGAGCTGTTTTTT
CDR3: CASSPIVGQGSGELFF

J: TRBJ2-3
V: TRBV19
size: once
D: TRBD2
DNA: TGTGCCAGTAGTATGGATCGAGCGGGAGATCGTACAGATACGCAGTATTTT
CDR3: CASSMDRAGDRTDTQYF

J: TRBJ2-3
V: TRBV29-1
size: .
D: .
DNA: TGCAGCGTTGAAGGGGCGGAAACTAGCACAGATACGCAGTATTTT
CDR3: CSVEGAETSTDTQYF

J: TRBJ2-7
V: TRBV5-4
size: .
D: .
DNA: TGTGCCAGCAGCTTGGGCCAGGGCCCAAACGAGCAGTACTTC
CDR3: CASSLGQGPNEQYF

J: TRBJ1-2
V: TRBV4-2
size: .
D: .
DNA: TGTGCCAGCAGCCAAGAGATCACAGCCTCAGGCGGCTACACCTTC
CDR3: CASSQEITASGGYTF

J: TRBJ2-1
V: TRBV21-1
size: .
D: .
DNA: TGTGCCAGCAAGAACTCGGGCAGCAGGAGGTCCTACAATGAGCAGTTCTTC
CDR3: CASKNSGSRRSYNEQFF

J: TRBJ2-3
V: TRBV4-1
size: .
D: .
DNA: TGCGCCAGCAGCCAAGATCAAGGAGGGGCGAGCACAGATACGCAGTATTTT
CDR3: CASSQDQGGASTDTQYF

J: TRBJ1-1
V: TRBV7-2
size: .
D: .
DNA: TGTGCCAGCAGCCCATCGTTGAACACTGAAGCTTTCTTT
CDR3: CASSPSLNTEAFF

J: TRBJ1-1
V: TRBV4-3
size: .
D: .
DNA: TGCGCCAGCAGCCAAGATTCCGGGAGGACTGAAGCTTTCTTT
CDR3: CASSQDSGRTEAFF

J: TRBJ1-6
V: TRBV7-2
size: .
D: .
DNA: TGTGCCAGCAGCTTAGCAGGGGGTTCACCCCTCCACTTT
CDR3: CASSLAGGSPLHF

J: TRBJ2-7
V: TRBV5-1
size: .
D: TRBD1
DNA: TGCGCCAGCAGCCCGGACAGGGAGGTCTACGAGCAGTACTTC
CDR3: CASSPDREVYEQYF

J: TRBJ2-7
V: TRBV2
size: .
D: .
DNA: TGTGCCAGCAGTGACAGCTACGAGCAGTACTTC
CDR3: CASSDSYEQYF

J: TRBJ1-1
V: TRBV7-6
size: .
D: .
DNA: TGTGCCAGCAGCTCTATCCTAGGGGCGATGACTGAAGCTTTCTTT
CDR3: CASSSILGAMTEAFF

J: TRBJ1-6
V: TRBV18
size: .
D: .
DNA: TGTGCCAGCTCACCGGGGACTTTTGATTCACCCCTCCACTTT
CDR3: CASSPGTFDSPLHF

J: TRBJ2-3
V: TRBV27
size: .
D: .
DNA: TGTGCCAGCAGTTTATGGACTGGCTCCGATACGCAGTATTTT
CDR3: CASSLWTGSDTQYF

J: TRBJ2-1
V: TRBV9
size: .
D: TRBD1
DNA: TGTGCCAGCAGCGTGGGACAGGGGGTCGGGAATGAGCAGTTCTTC
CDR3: CASSVGQGVGNEQFF

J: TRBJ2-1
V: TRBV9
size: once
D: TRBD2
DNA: TGTGCCAGCAGCTCCCCAGCGGGGGGGACCTACAATGAGCAGTTCTTC
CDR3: CASSSPAGGTYNEQFF

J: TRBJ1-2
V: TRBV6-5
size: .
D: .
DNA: TGTGCCAGCAGTTTCGCTCAGGGTAGTAGCTATGGCTACACCTTC
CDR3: CASSFAQGSSYGYTF

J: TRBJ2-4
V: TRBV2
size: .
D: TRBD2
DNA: TGTGCCAGCAGTGGGGAGGGTCTAGCCAAAAACATTCAGTACTTC
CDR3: CASSGEGLAKNIQYF

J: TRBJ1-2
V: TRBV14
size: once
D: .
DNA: TGTGCCAGCAGCCCAGCCCCGGGGGGCGCTAACTATGGCTACACCTTC
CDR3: CASSPAPGGANYGYTF

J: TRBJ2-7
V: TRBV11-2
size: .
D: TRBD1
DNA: TGTGCCAGCAGCTCACTAATCCAGGGGGCAACGTACGAGCAGTACTTC
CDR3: CASSSLIQGATYEQYF

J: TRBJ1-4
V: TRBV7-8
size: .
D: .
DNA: TGTGCCAGCAGCTTAGAGAGCATGGGGGTCAATGAAAAACTGTTTTTT
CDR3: CASSLESMGVNEKLFF

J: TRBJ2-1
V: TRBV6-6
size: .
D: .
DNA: TGTGCCAGCAGTTACGTTAGTGATGAGCAGTTCTTC
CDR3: CASSYVSDEQFF

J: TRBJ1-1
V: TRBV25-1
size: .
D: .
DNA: TGTGCCACCAAAAGGACTGAAGCTTTCTTT
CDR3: CATKRTEAFF